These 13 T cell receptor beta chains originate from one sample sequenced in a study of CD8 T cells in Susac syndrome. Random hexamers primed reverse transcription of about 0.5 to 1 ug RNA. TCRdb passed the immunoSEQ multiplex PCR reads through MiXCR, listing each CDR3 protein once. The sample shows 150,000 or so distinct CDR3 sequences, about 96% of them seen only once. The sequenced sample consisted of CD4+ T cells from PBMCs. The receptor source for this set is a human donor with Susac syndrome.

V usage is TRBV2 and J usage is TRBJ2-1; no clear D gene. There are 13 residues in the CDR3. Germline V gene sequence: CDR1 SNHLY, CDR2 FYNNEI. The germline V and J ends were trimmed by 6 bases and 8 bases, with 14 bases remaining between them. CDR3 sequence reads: CASSETAHYEQFF. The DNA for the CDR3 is TGTGCCAGCAGCGAAACCGCTCACTATGAGCAGTTCTTC.

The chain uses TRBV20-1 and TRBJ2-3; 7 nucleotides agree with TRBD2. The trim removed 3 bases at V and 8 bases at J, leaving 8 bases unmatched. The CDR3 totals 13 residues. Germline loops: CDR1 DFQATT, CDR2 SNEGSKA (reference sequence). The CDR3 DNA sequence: TGCAGTGCTAGGCCCCGGGCTAGCGGTACGCAGTATTTT. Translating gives CSARPRASGTQYF.

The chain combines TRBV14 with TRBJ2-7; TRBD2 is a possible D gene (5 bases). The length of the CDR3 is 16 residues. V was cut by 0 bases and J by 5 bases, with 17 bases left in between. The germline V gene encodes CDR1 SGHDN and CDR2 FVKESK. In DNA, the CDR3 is TGTGCCAGCAGCCAAGATCTAAATTCTAGCATACACGAGCAGTACGTC. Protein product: CASSQDLNSSIHEQYV.

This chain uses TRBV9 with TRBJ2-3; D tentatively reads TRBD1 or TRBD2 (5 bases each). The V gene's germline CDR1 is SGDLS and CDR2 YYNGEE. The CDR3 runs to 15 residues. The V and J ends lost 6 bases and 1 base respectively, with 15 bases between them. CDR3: CASTPGTLGTDTQYF. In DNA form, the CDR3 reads TGTGCCAGCACCCCCGGGACGTTGGGCACAGATACGCAGTATTTT.

The CDR3 region is CASSRGGQGTYEQYF. CDR3 DNA sequence: TGCGCCAGCAGCCGCGGGGGACAGGGGACCTACGAGCAGTACTTC. The chain carries TRBV4-3 and TRBJ2-7, with 10 bases identical to TRBD1. This CDR3 region has 15 residues. From germline, CDR1 is LGHNA and CDR2 YSLEER. V was pared by 4 bases and J by 2 bases, with 5 bases of the junction left unmatched.

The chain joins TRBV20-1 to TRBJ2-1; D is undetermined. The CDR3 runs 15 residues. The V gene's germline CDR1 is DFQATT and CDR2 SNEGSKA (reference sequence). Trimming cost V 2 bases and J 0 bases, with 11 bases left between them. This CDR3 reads CSARKTVSSYNEQFF. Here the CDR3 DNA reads TGCAGTGCTAGAAAAACCGTGAGCTCCTACAATGAGCAGTTCTTC.

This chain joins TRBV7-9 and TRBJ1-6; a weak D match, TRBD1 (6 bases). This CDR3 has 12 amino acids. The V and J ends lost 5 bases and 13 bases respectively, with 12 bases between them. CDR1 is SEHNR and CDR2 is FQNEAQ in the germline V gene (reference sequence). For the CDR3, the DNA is TGTGCCAGCAGCCAGGACAGAATCCCCCTCCACTTT. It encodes CASSQDRIPLHF.

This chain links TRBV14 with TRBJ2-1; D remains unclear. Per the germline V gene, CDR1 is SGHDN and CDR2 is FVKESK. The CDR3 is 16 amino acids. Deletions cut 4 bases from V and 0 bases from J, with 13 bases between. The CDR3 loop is CASSRYDPSSYNEQFF. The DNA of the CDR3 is TGTGCCAGCAGCCGCTATGACCCGAGCTCCTACAATGAGCAGTTCTTC.

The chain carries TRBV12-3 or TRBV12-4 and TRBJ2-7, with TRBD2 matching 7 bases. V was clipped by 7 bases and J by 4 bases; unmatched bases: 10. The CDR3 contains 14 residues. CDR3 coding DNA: TGTGCCAGCACCCCCGGGGGGAGCCGATACGAGCAGTACTTC. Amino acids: CASTPGGSRYEQYF.

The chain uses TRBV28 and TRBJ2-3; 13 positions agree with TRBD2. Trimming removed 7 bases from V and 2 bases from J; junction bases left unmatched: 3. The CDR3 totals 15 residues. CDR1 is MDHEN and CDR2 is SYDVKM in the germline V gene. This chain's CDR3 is CASKGTSGNTDTQYF. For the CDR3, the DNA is TGTGCCAGCAAAGGGACTAGCGGGAACACAGATACGCAGTATTTT.

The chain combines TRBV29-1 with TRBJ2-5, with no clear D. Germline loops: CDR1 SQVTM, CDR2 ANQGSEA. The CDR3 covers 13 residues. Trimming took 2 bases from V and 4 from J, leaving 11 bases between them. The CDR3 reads CSVEKGPGETQYF. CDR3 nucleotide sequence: TGCAGCGTTGAAAAGGGTCCGGGAGAGACCCAGTACTTC.

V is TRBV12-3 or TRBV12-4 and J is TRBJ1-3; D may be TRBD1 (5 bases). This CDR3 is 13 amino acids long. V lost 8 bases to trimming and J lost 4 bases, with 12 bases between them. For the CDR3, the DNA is TGTGCCAGCTCCCTCCGGGGGGGAAACACCATATATTTT. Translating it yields CASSLRGGNTIYF.

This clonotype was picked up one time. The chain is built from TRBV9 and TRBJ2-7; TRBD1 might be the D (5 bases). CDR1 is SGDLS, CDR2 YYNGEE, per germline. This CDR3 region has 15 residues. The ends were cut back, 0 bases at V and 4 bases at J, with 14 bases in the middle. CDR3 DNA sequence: TGTGCCAGCAGCGTAGGGTGGGGCCTTCCATACGAGCAGTACTTC. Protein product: CASSVGWGLPYEQYF.